These 27 T cell receptor beta chains were all obtained from the same sample, sequenced in a study of regulatory T cells in long-lasting Graves disease. Relying on iRepertoire HTBI primers and Arm-PCR of CDR3 regions, the team built TCR beta libraries. From the multiplex PCR reads, TCRdb called clonotypes with MiXCR, one entry per CDR3 protein. The sample has 200,000 to 250,000 distinct CDR3 sequences; about 19% are singletons. As for time point: newly diagnosed GD, antithyroid drugs for less than 3 months. Researchers made the TCR library from RNA that was extracted from PBMCs. This sample was also put to use in a study of T cells in Graves' hyperthyroidism and ophthalmopathy.

The sequencing here drew on peripheral blood mononuclear cells (PBMCs), taken at new diagnosis, from a patient treated with antithyroid drugs. The receptors shown here come from a woman in her 30s with Graves disease.

This clonotype occurred many times. V is TRBV4-1 and J is TRBJ1-1; no clear D gene. The CDR3 covers 11 residues. Germline V gives CDR1 MGHRA, CDR2 YSYEKL. Between the trimmed V and J ends, which lost 3 bases and 7 bases, there was a span of 6 bases. In nucleotides, the CDR3 is TGCGCCAGCAGCCAGGGCTATGAAGCTTTCTTT. Protein: CASSQGYEAFF.

This clonotype was recorded once. This could be a read error, since a much larger clone is one nucleotide away. V and J are TRBV4-1 and TRBJ1-3, with D maybe TRBD1 (6 bases). This CDR3 has 15 residues. Per germline, CDR1 MGHRA and CDR2 YSYEKL. CDR3 sequence (DNA): TGCGCCAGCAGCCAAGATGCGGGGGCTGGAAACACCCTATATTTT. Protein sequence: CASSQDAGAGNTLYF.

The table lists this clonotype with many counts. The gene calls are TRBV20-1 and TRBJ2-1, with TRBD1 matching 7 bases. This CDR3 is built from 15 residues. Germline V gene sequence: CDR1 DFQATT, CDR2 SNEGSKA (reference sequence). V lost 1 base, J lost 13 bases, and 16 bases stayed unmatched. CDR3 sequence: CSARARGLTGAQQFF. The CDR3 bases are TGCAGTGCTAGAGCCCGCGGACTTACAGGGGCCCAACAGTTCTTC.

Comment on this clonotype: A much more abundant neighbour one base away suggests this may be a read error. Here the CDR3 omits its conserved ending phenylalanine or tryptophan, so a read error is the likely source. V is TRBV9 and J is TRBJ1-6; D perhaps matches TRBD1 (5 bases). The CDR3 sequence is 14 residues long. The V end lost 4 bases, the J end lost 5 bases, and 10 bases lay between the germline ends. The germline CDR1 and CDR2 sequences are SGDLS and YYNGEE. CDR3 sequence reads: CASSQRGNNSPLHV. The CDR3 DNA follows: TGTGCCAGCAGCCAAAGGGGCAATAATTCACCCCTCCACGTT.

This clonotype was seen many times. The chain uses TRBV11-2 and TRBJ2-2; 9 positions match TRBD1. Germline V gene data show CDR1 as SGHAT and CDR2 as FQNNGV. The junction had 9 bases not matched to a gene; V was cut back by 6 bases and J by 1 base. The CDR3 is made up of 17 amino acids. CDR3 coding DNA: TGTGCCAGCAGTCAGGCCCCGGGACAGGGGAACACCGGGGAGCTGTTTTTT. Its protein product is CASSQAPGQGNTGELFF.

This clonotype has at least ten counts. Because the CDR3 is missing its conserved closing phenylalanine or tryptophan, this is likely a read error. The DNA is left out, because the CDR3 cannot be placed on it with certainty; the CDR3 is given as TCRdb lists it. The chain joins TRBV6-1 to TRBJ2-5; the table calls TRBD2, which could not be checked here. Germline lookup yields CDR1 MNHNS and CDR2 SASEGT. Termini included, the CDR3 measures 9 amino acids. The CDR3: CASSGGTAL.

Note on this clonotype: A far bigger clonotype differs at one base, so this is likely a read error. The CDR3 nucleotides are TGTGCCGGCAGTTCCGGGACACTGAACACCGGGGAGCTGTTTTTT. Protein: CAGSSGTLNTGELFF. The chain uses TRBV12-3 or TRBV12-4 and TRBJ2-2, with D perhaps matching TRBD1 (6 bases). The CDR3 consists of 15 residues.

This clonotype has just a few counts. The rearrangement uses TRBV7-9 and TRBJ1-1; the D is unclear. Germline CDR1 reads SEHNR; CDR2 reads FQNEAQ (reference sequence). CDR3 length equals 14 residues. V lost 1 base and J lost 8, with 14 bases in between. The CDR3 region has the DNA TGTGCCAGCAGCTTAGGCGGTGGGGTGGGGGAAGCTTTCTTT. Protein sequence: CASSLGGGVGEAFF. The whole variable domain, remainder taken from reference TRBV7-9 and TRBJ1-1, is DTGVSQNPRHKITKRGQNVTFRCDPISEHNRLYWYRQTLGQGPEFLTYFQNEAQLEKSRLLSDRFSAERPKGSFSTLEIQRTEQGDSAMYLCASSLGGGVGEAFFGQGTRLTVV.

This sequence joins TRBV20-1 and TRBJ2-2; D gene unclear. Looked up from germline, CDR1 is DFQATT and CDR2 is SNEGSKA (reference sequence). Trimming took off 6 bases at V and 3 bases at J, with 14 bases between the two ends. The CDR3 has 14 amino acids. As DNA, the CDR3 is TGCAGTGCCACTACCGAAATTGACACCGGGGAGCTGTTTTTT. Amino acids: CSATTEIDTGELFF.

This clonotype was seen more than once but under ten times. The rearrangement links TRBV6-2 or TRBV6-3 to TRBJ2-2, with TRBD2 matching 7 bases. CDR3 length: 15 amino acids. Per the germline V gene, CDR1 is MNHEY and CDR2 is SVGEGT. Germline trimming cut 1 base from V and 5 bases from J; bases unmatched to any gene: 4. The CDR3 protein is CASSYYRRETGELFF. CDR3 nucleotides: TGTGCCAGCAGTTACTATCGGCGGGAGACCGGGGAGCTGTTTTTT.

This clonotype was seen many times. V usage is TRBV20-1 and J usage is TRBJ1-1; possible D gene TRBD1, 5 bases. The germline V and J ends were trimmed by 3 bases and 4 bases, with 15 bases remaining between them. This CDR3 region has 14 residues. The germline CDR1 and CDR2 sequences are DFQATT and SNEGSKA (reference sequence). In DNA form, the CDR3 reads TGCAGTGCTAGTCCTCAGGGATACGGCACTGAAGCTTTCTTT. Amino acid sequence: CSASPQGYGTEAFF.

This clonotype was observed a handful of times. The chain joins TRBV6-2 or TRBV6-3 to TRBJ1-3, with no clear D. The CDR3 is 11 residues long. Trimming shortened V by 4 bases and J by 9 bases, and 7 bases separated the two germline ends. CDR1 and CDR2 from the germline V gene are MNHEY and SVGEGT. The CDR3 DNA follows: TGTGCCAGCAGTTCCGGGAGCACCATATATTTT. The encoded protein is CASSSGSTIYF.

In its sample, this clonotype was seen many times. The V call is TRBV9, the J call TRBJ1-3; D unresolved. CDR1 SGDLS and CDR2 YYNGEE come from the germline V gene. Trimming removed 1 base from V and 0 bases from J, with 8 bases in between. The CDR3 totals 15 residues. The DNA for the CDR3 is TGTGCCAGCAGCGTATTGGGCGACTCTGGAAACACCATATATTTT. This gives the protein CASSVLGDSGNTIYF.

This clonotype showed up many times. The chain has TRBV7-2 and TRBJ1-1, with 7 bases fitting TRBD1. The trim removed 6 bases at V and 5 bases at J, leaving 0 bases unmatched. The CDR3 totals 11 residues. Germline V gene lookup returns CDR1 SGHTA and CDR2 FQGNSA. CDR3 sequence reads: CASRQGTEAFF. The CDR3 DNA reads as TGTGCCAGCAGACAGGGGACTGAAGCTTTCTTT.

This clonotype has a handful of counts. The chain couples TRBV19 to TRBJ2-1; TRBD2 agrees at 9 bases. The CDR3 spans 19 residues. Germline V lookup: CDR1 LNHDA, CDR2 SQIVND (reference sequence). The trim removed 3 bases at V and 6 bases at J, leaving 18 bases unmatched. For the CDR3, the DNA is TGTGCCAGTAGTATCTCGGGCTGGGCGGGGGGGCCTATTACCAATGAGCAGTTCTTC. Amino acid sequence: CASSISGWAGGPITNEQFF.

This clonotype was seen a few times. The CDR3 loop reads CASSRFTRGSSYNEQFF. In nucleotides, the CDR3 is TGTGCCAGCAGCCGCTTCACTCGGGGGAGCTCCTACAATGAGCAGTTCTTC. The chain carries TRBV9 and TRBJ2-1; possible D gene TRBD2, 6 bases. Trimming removed 4 bases at V and 0 bases at J, with 17 bases between. The CDR3 extends over 17 amino acids. Germline assignment: CDR1 SGDLS and CDR2 YYNGEE.

This clonotype appeared a few times. A much larger clonotype is one base distant, so this may be a read error. This rearrangement joins TRBV30 to TRBJ2-4, with 12 bases matching TRBD2. This CDR3 comprises 18 residues. Germline-derived CDR1 and CDR2 are GTSNPN and SVGIG (reference sequence). The CDR3 region is CAWGVPGLAGPVRNIQYF. The CDR3 DNA follows: TGTGCCTGGGGTGTGCCCGGACTAGCGGGGCCCGTTCGGAACATTCAGTACTTC. Using reference TRBV30 and TRBJ2-4 for the parts outside the CDR3, the full variable domain is SQTIHQWPATLVQPVGSPLSLECTVEGTSNPNLYWYRQAAGRGLQLLFYSVGIGQISSEVPQNLSASRPQDRQFILSSKKLLLSDSGFYLCAWGVPGLAGPVRNIQYFGAGTRLSVL.

This clonotype was found many times. V is TRBV11-3 and J is TRBJ2-1, with D possibly TRBD1 on 7 matching bases. CDR3 size: 15 residues. Germline CDR1 and CDR2: SGHNT and YENEEA. V gave up 2 bases and J gave up 5 bases, with 13 bases separating them. The CDR3 protein is CASSLWRGLDNEQFF. The CDR3 DNA sequence: TGTGCCAGCAGCTTATGGAGGGGGCTAGACAATGAGCAGTTCTTC.

This clonotype was counted between two and nine times. The chain recombines TRBV6-2 or TRBV6-3 with TRBJ1-5; TRBD1 might be the D (6 bases). Germline-derived CDR1 and CDR2 are MNHEY and SVGEGT. Between the trimmed V and J ends, which lost 5 bases and 7 bases, there was a span of 15 bases. The CDR3 is 14 residues long. CDR3 protein: CASSKTGTWQPQHF. The CDR3 DNA is TGTGCCAGCAGTAAAACAGGGACATGGCAGCCCCAGCATTTT.

This clonotype was counted ten times or more. V gene TRBV5-1 combines with J gene TRBJ2-1; D is ambiguous. Germline-derived CDR1 and CDR2 are SGHRS and YFSETQ. This CDR3 is 13 amino acids long. Trimming shortened V by 0 bases and J by 4 bases, and 5 bases separated the two germline ends. CDR3 in DNA: TGCGCCAGCAGCTTGGACTATTACAATGAGCAGTTCTTC. It translates to CASSLDYYNEQFF.

There are many counts of this clonotype. V is TRBV28 and J is TRBJ2-7, with a possible D match to TRBD1 (7 bases). Trimming shortened V by 8 bases and J by 2 bases, and 16 bases separated the two germline ends. CDR3 length: 14 amino acids. CDR1 MDHEN and CDR2 SYDVKM come from the germline V gene. CDR3 in DNA: TGTGCCAGCGGGGGAGGACAGGTGACCTACGAGCAGTACTTC. Its protein is CASGGGQVTYEQYF.

This clonotype was counted at least ten times. The chain combines TRBV12-3 or TRBV12-4 with TRBJ1-1; D is perhaps TRBD1 (6 bases). V was pared by 5 bases and J by 9 bases, with 13 bases between. This CDR3 is built from 12 residues. The CDR3 sequence: CASSPNRAQAFF. Here the CDR3 DNA reads TGTGCCAGCAGTCCGAACAGGGCTCAAGCTTTCTTT.

The V call is TRBV5-8, the J call TRBJ2-3, with a possible D match to TRBD2 (6 bases). This CDR3 has 15 amino acids. The germline gives CDR1 SGHTS, CDR2 YDEGEE. The V and J ends lost 7 bases and 5 bases respectively, with 20 bases between them. CDR3 residues: CASHLPGLRGDTQYF. Here the CDR3 DNA reads TGTGCCAGCCATTTACCGGGACTTCGGGGAGATACGCAGTATTTT.

This clonotype was counted ten times or more. The chain employs TRBV20-1 and TRBJ1-2; D is unresolved. V shed 3 bases and J shed 8 bases, with 10 bases lying between them. Germline V gene lookup returns CDR1 DFQATT and CDR2 SNEGSKA (reference sequence). The CDR3 loop spans 11 amino acids. The CDR3 coding sequence is TGCAGTGCTAGCAAGTTGAGCGGCTACACCTTC. This translates into CSASKLSGYTF.

This clonotype was found many times. V usage is TRBV29-1 and J usage is TRBJ1-1; 7 bases match TRBD1. CDR3 length: 13 residues. V dropped 7 bases and J dropped 0; count of bases not matched to a gene: 5. Germline V gene data show CDR1 as SQVTM and CDR2 as ANQGSEA. CDR3 amino acids: CSARQGLNTEAFF. CDR3 bases: TGCAGCGCCCGACAGGGACTGAACACTGAAGCTTTCTTT.

This clonotype was detected ten times or more. The genes are TRBV28 and TRBJ1-1, with 8 bases that match TRBD1. The J segment lost 11 bases and the V segment lost 3 bases, leaving 8 bases of the junction unmatched. The CDR3 extends over 13 amino acids. In germline, CDR1 is MDHEN, CDR2 SYDVKM. The CDR3 sequence: CASSLLTGAGAFF. The CDR3 DNA follows: TGTGCCAGCAGTTTGCTGACAGGGGCTGGGGCTTTCTTT.

This chain uses TRBV7-9 with TRBJ1-1; tentatively, D is TRBD1 (5 bases). V dropped 5 bases and J dropped 1 base, with 11 bases sitting between them. CDR1 and CDR2 from the germline V gene are SEHNR and FQNEAQ (reference sequence). The CDR3 has 14 residues. Here the CDR3 reads CASSPFRENTEAFF. The DNA of the CDR3 is TGTGCCAGCAGCCCCTTCAGGGAGAACACTGAAGCTTTCTTT.